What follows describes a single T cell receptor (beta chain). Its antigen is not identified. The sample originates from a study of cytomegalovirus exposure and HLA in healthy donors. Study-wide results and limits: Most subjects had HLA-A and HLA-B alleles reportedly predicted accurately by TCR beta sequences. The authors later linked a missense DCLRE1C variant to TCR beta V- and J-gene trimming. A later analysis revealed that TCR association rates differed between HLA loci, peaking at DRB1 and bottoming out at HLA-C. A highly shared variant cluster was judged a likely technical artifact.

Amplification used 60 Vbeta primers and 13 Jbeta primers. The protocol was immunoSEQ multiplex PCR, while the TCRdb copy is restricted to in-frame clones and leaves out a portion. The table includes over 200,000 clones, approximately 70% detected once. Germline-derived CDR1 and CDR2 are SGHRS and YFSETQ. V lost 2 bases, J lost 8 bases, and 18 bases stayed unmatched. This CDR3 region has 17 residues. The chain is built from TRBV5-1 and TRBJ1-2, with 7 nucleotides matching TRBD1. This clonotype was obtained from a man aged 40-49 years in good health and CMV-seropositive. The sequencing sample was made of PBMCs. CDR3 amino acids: CASSFEFGPDRVGGYTF. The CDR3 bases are TGCGCCAGCAGCTTTGAATTTGGGCCAGACAGGGTTGGGGGCTACACCTTC.